The T cell receptor beta chain under discussion was sequenced for a study of blood T cell repertoires in COVID-19 (dated by TCRdb to 2020 to 2021). In terms of the full investigation: Samples covering the acute and convalescent phases of COVID-19 were provided by collaborators in the United States, Italy and Spain. The prospective study material was composed of cDNA or gDNA derived from T cells, B-cell-depleted T cells, or PBMCs. The dataset comprised deeply sampled blood TCRbeta repertoires from subjects exposed to, actively infected with, or recovered from COVID-19. A freely available public database, intended as a resource for researchers studying the immune response to SARS-CoV-2, is where the repertoires were released. The samples were drawn from the first 160 participants of the ongoing ImmuneRACE study and from 1,200 or so subjects provided by 6 global collaborators. Nearly every sample came with metadata listing a de-identified subject ID, COVID-19 status, age in years and sex. Where available, HLA class I and class II types were obtained from metadata supplied by the sample provider rather than from assay-based typing.

For this clone: What this receptor recognizes is not known. Nothing much larger sits one base from this clone, and base qualities are not available.

The full study reports these points: Clinical and demographic metadata were provided uncurated, with the amount varying by source and participant.

TCRbeta CDR3 regions were amplified from genomic DNA by means of the immunoSEQ Assay, a bias-controlled multiplex PCR. The original methods were these. The number of nucleated cells in each sample was estimated by amplification of reference gene primers within the assay. To quantify the absolute abundance of each unique TCRbeta CDR3 rearrangement, sequence reads were collapsed and filtered. For each sample, productive Simpson clonality was calculated as the square root of Simpson's diversity index across productive rearrangements. TCRdb re-hosts the immuneACCESS table, in-frame sequences only. Its copies lack some clones; in the studies checked, an unresolved V gene accounts for under half of them, and the cause for the rest is not known. That table supplies the V and J calls and clone size; D and trimming were determined from the DNA. In this sample the table shows about 220,000 clones, approximately 83% of which occur a single time. The top ten hold approximately 3.1% of the sample.

Enrolling through a virtual design, the prospective study's participants ranged in age from roughly 18 to 89 years and lived across 24 United States geographic areas. In the prospective study, cohorts were assigned on the basis of participant-reported clinical history obtained from a screening survey and a study questionnaire. For ImmuneRACE Cohort 3, a participant was defined as recovered based on two consecutive negative NP/OP PCR tests, clearance by a healthcare professional, or resolution of symptoms. In the prospective study, mobile phlebotomists collected whole blood, serum and a nasopharyngeal or oropharyngeal swab from each participant. Participants in the prospective study had the option to provide additional blood draws and questionnaires over a roughly two-month period. Before DNA extraction, blood samples from the prospective study were shipped at room temperature or frozen. The receptor was isolated from a woman aged 60-75 years who had recovered from COVID-19. The source material was PBMCs or T cells enriched from blood (not recorded which).

The nucleotide sequence is TGCGCCAGCAGCCAAGCATTTAGCGGGGGAGCGACAGATACGCAGTATTTT. Its protein reads: CASSQAFSGGATDTQYF. The sequence links TRBV4-3 to TRBJ2-3; 9 junctional bases match TRBD2. The germline V gene sets CDR1 to LGHNA and CDR2 to YSLEER. Germline trimming: 1 base from V, 3 bases from J; junction bases outside gene matches: 8. There are 17 amino acids in the CDR3, from cysteine to phenylalanine inclusive. Only the CDR3 region is kept as DNA, spanning 51 bases read in frame from base 1.